A selection of T cell receptor beta chains follows, all from one sample in a study of blood T cell repertoires in COVID-19. Assay: immunoSEQ multiplex PCR; the TCRdb copy retains only in-frame clones and omits some. The data contain about 120,000 clones, around 88% of them singletons. Sample: peripheral blood. The receptor source for this set is a woman between 45 and 65 years old with active or convalescent COVID-19. The CDR3 runs from the conserved cysteine through the conserved F or W. D genes are given only for firm matches. Clone size is shown for a subset of rows, as once, few, many or a class of expanded clone.

CDR3 protein: CASSIDATGNQETQYF
CDR3 DNA: TGTGCCAGTAGTATAGACGCAACAGGGAACCAAGAGACCCAGTACTTC
J gene: TRBJ2-5
V gene: TRBV19
D gene: .
clone size: once

CDR3 protein: CASSPGTSGMDEQFF
CDR3 DNA: TGCGCCAGCAGCCCCGGGACTAGCGGGATGGATGAGCAGTTCTTC
J gene: TRBJ2-1
V gene: TRBV5-1
D gene: TRBD2
clone size: .

CDR3 protein: CASSFRLAGVYEQYF
CDR3 DNA: TGTGCCAGCAGTTTTCGACTAGCGGGGGTCTACGAGCAGTACTTC
J gene: TRBJ2-7
V gene: TRBV27
D gene: TRBD2
clone size: .

CDR3 protein: CASSRGGDQPQHF
CDR3 DNA: TGTGCCAGCTCACGAGGAGGGGATCAGCCCCAGCATTTT
J gene: TRBJ1-5
V gene: TRBV18
D gene: .
clone size: once

CDR3 protein: CASSLFRTGGTGELFF
CDR3 DNA: TGTGCCAGCAGCTTATTTCGGACAGGGGGGACCGGGGAGCTGTTTTTT
J gene: TRBJ2-2
V gene: TRBV4-2
D gene: TRBD1
clone size: .

CDR3 protein: CASSLGAGTGELFF
CDR3 DNA: TGTGCCAGCAGTTTGGGGGCGGGCACCGGGGAGCTGTTTTTT
J gene: TRBJ2-2
V gene: TRBV28
D gene: .
clone size: .

CDR3 protein: CASSYSGGNQPQHF
CDR3 DNA: TGTGCCAGCAGTTACTCCGGAGGCAATCAGCCCCAGCATTTT
J gene: TRBJ1-5
V gene: TRBV6-6
D gene: .
clone size: .

CDR3 protein: CASSTIGTGDEKLFF
CDR3 DNA: TGTGCCAGCAGTACAATCGGGACAGGGGATGAAAAACTGTTTTTT
J gene: TRBJ1-4
V gene: TRBV6-5
D gene: TRBD1
clone size: .

CDR3 protein: CASSTQTGEMSEQYF
CDR3 DNA: TGTGCCAGCAGCACCCAGACAGGGGAGATGAGCGAGCAGTACTTC
J gene: TRBJ2-7
V gene: TRBV5-4
D gene: TRBD1
clone size: .

CDR3 protein: CASSYGTSGRSGTQYF
CDR3 DNA: TGTGCCAGCAGCTACGGGACTAGCGGAAGGAGCGGGACCCAGTACTTC
J gene: TRBJ2-5
V gene: TRBV5-4
D gene: TRBD2
clone size: .

CDR3 protein: CATATGSGYEQYF
CDR3 DNA: TGTGCCACCGCTACAGGTTCAGGCTACGAGCAGTACTTC
J gene: TRBJ2-7
V gene: TRBV12-3/TRBV12-4
D gene: .
clone size: .

CDR3 protein: CASSVVDTGNTIYF
CDR3 DNA: TGTGCCAGCAGCGTAGTGGACACAGGAAACACCATATATTTT
J gene: TRBJ1-3
V gene: TRBV9
D gene: .
clone size: few

CDR3 protein: CASSGASGRDWNTGELFF
CDR3 DNA: TGTGCCAGCAGTGGCGCTAGCGGGAGGGATTGGAACACCGGGGAGCTGTTTTTT
J gene: TRBJ2-2
V gene: TRBV6-1
D gene: TRBD2
clone size: .

CDR3 protein: CASSPAGQGNEKLFF
CDR3 DNA: TGTGCCAGCAGCCCCGCGGGACAGGGAAACGAAAAACTGTTTTTT
J gene: TRBJ1-4
V gene: TRBV4-2
D gene: TRBD1
clone size: .

CDR3 protein: CASSLAAEANYGYTF
CDR3 DNA: TGCGCCAGCAGCTTGGCAGCGGAAGCTAACTATGGCTACACCTTC
J gene: TRBJ1-2
V gene: TRBV5-1
D gene: .
clone size: .

CDR3 protein: CASSTGGTDTQYF
CDR3 DNA: TGTGCCAGTAGCACGGGAGGCACAGATACGCAGTATTTT
J gene: TRBJ2-3
V gene: TRBV19
D gene: .
clone size: .

CDR3 protein: CASSDRDRGLEKLFF
CDR3 DNA: TGTGCCAGCAGCGACCGGGACAGGGGTCTTGAAAAACTGTTTTTT
J gene: TRBJ1-4
V gene: TRBV7-9
D gene: TRBD1
clone size: .

CDR3 protein: CAWRGDRSASYYGYTF
CDR3 DNA: TGTGCCTGGAGGGGGGACAGGTCAGCTTCTTACTATGGCTACACCTTC
J gene: TRBJ1-2
V gene: TRBV30
D gene: TRBD1
clone size: .

CDR3 protein: CSAWRSEQFF
CDR3 DNA: TGCAGTGCCTGGCGGAGTGAGCAGTTCTTC
J gene: TRBJ2-1
V gene: TRBV20-1
D gene: .
clone size: .

CDR3 protein: CATQKRAASGIRDTQYF
CDR3 DNA: TGTGCCACCCAAAAAAGAGCGGCTAGCGGGATTAGAGATACGCAGTATTTT
J gene: TRBJ2-3
V gene: TRBV7-2
D gene: TRBD2
clone size: .

CDR3 protein: CSVAGQGWTEAFF
CDR3 DNA: TGCAGCGTCGCTGGACAGGGCTGGACTGAAGCTTTCTTT
J gene: TRBJ1-1
V gene: TRBV29-1
D gene: TRBD1
clone size: .

CDR3 protein: CASSRQGYGYTF
CDR3 DNA: TGTGCCAGCAGTCGGCAGGGGTATGGCTACACCTTC
J gene: TRBJ1-2
V gene: TRBV28
D gene: .
clone size: few

CDR3 protein: CASSPPQQPQHF
CDR3 DNA: TGTGCCAGCTCACCACCGCAGCAGCCCCAGCATTTT
J gene: TRBJ1-5
V gene: TRBV18
D gene: .
clone size: few

CDR3 protein: CASSPTPNTEAFF
CDR3 DNA: TGTGCCAGCAGTCCGACACCGAACACTGAAGCTTTCTTT
J gene: TRBJ1-1
V gene: TRBV6-5
D gene: .
clone size: few

CDR3 protein: CASSVSSGGVPYNEQFF
CDR3 DNA: TGTGCCAGCAGCGTCTCATCGGGGGGAGTACCCTACAATGAGCAGTTCTTC
J gene: TRBJ2-1
V gene: TRBV9
D gene: TRBD2
clone size: .

CDR3 protein: CASSITGTSYEQYF
CDR3 DNA: TGTGCCAGTAGTATAACAGGGACTAGCTACGAGCAGTACTTC
J gene: TRBJ2-7
V gene: TRBV19
D gene: TRBD2
clone size: .

CDR3 protein: CASSEGGGGYGYTF
CDR3 DNA: TGTGCCAGCAGTGAAGGGGGCGGTGGCTATGGCTACACCTTC
J gene: TRBJ1-2
V gene: TRBV6-1
D gene: .
clone size: .

CDR3 protein: CASSPGVRTHDNEQFF
CDR3 DNA: TGTGCCAGTAGTCCGGGAGTACGGACGCACGACAATGAGCAGTTCTTC
J gene: TRBJ2-1
V gene: TRBV19
D gene: .
clone size: few

CDR3 protein: CASSPQVGDTQYF
CDR3 DNA: TGTGCCAGTAGTCCCCAAGTCGGAGATACGCAGTATTTT
J gene: TRBJ2-3
V gene: TRBV19
D gene: .
clone size: .

CDR3 protein: CASNTDTIAGYTF
CDR3 DNA: TGTGCCAGCAATACAGACACAATTGCTGGCTACACCTTC
J gene: TRBJ1-2
V gene: TRBV2
D gene: .
clone size: .

CDR3 protein: CASSSGLVPDTQYF
CDR3 DNA: TGTGCCAGCAGTTCCGGACTAGTCCCAGATACGCAGTATTTT
J gene: TRBJ2-3
V gene: TRBV11-2
D gene: TRBD2
clone size: .

CDR3 protein: CARNIPGLRNYEQYF
CDR3 DNA: TGTGCCAGGAATATACCGGGACTGAGGAATTACGAGCAGTACTTC
J gene: TRBJ2-7
V gene: TRBV10-3
D gene: .
clone size: once

CDR3 protein: CASSQGGVYEQYF
CDR3 DNA: TGTGCCAGCAGCCAAGGGGGGGTCTACGAGCAGTACTTC
J gene: TRBJ2-7
V gene: TRBV3-1/TRBV3-2
D gene: .
clone size: .

CDR3 protein: CASSLTRGKYYEQYF
CDR3 DNA: TGTGCCAGCAGTCTCACGCGGGGGAAATACTACGAGCAGTACTTC
J gene: TRBJ2-7
V gene: TRBV27
D gene: TRBD2
clone size: .

CDR3 protein: CASSQDRITGSYNSPLHF
CDR3 DNA: TGCGCCAGCAGCCAAGATCGCATCACCGGTTCCTATAATTCACCCCTCCACTTT
J gene: TRBJ1-6
V gene: TRBV4-1
D gene: .
clone size: .

CDR3 protein: CASSRGLAGDGELFF
CDR3 DNA: TGTGCCAGTAGCCGAGGACTAGCGGGAGACGGGGAGCTGTTTTTT
J gene: TRBJ2-2
V gene: TRBV19
D gene: TRBD2
clone size: .

CDR3 protein: CASSLGPGETGELFF
CDR3 DNA: TGTGCCAGCAGCTTAGGACCAGGGGAAACCGGGGAGCTGTTTTTT
J gene: TRBJ2-2
V gene: TRBV7-2
D gene: .
clone size: few

CDR3 protein: CARAIHPGTEAFF
CDR3 DNA: TGCGCCAGAGCCATACACCCGGGCACTGAAGCTTTCTTT
J gene: TRBJ1-1
V gene: TRBV4-1
D gene: .
clone size: .

CDR3 protein: CASSLASASSYNEQFF
CDR3 DNA: TGTGCCAGCAGCTTAGCGAGCGCCAGCTCCTACAATGAGCAGTTCTTC
J gene: TRBJ2-1
V gene: TRBV7-2
D gene: .
clone size: once

CDR3 protein: CASRTALAGDEQFF
CDR3 DNA: TGTGCCAGCAGGACCGCCCTAGCGGGGGATGAGCAGTTCTTC
J gene: TRBJ2-1
V gene: TRBV6-6
D gene: TRBD2
clone size: once

CDR3 protein: CASTHGQGRPTEAFF
CDR3 DNA: TGTGCCAGTACTCATGGACAGGGTCGCCCCACTGAAGCTTTCTTT
J gene: TRBJ1-1
V gene: TRBV19
D gene: TRBD1
clone size: .

CDR3 protein: CASSPGEAGANVLTF
CDR3 DNA: TGTGCCAGCAGCCCCGGGGAGGCTGGGGCCAACGTCCTGACTTTC
J gene: TRBJ2-6
V gene: TRBV4-2
D gene: .
clone size: .

CDR3 protein: CASSLASDNEQFF
CDR3 DNA: TGTGCCAGCAGCTTAGCTTCTGACAATGAGCAGTTCTTC
J gene: TRBJ2-1
V gene: TRBV7-2
D gene: .
clone size: .

CDR3 protein: CASSPRTGQANNEQFF
CDR3 DNA: TGCGCCAGCAGCCCCCGCACTGGACAGGCAAACAATGAGCAGTTCTTC
J gene: TRBJ2-1
V gene: TRBV5-1
D gene: TRBD1
clone size: .

CDR3 protein: CASSLDRMSYGYTF
CDR3 DNA: TGTGCCAGCAGCTTAGACAGGATGAGCTATGGCTACACCTTC
J gene: TRBJ1-2
V gene: TRBV7-8
D gene: .
clone size: .

CDR3 protein: CASSYGTSASNEQFF
CDR3 DNA: TGTGCCAGCAGTTACGGGACTAGCGCCTCCAATGAGCAGTTCTTC
J gene: TRBJ2-1
V gene: TRBV6-6
D gene: TRBD2
clone size: once

CDR3 protein: CASSERQGGYEQYF
CDR3 DNA: TGCGCCAGCAGCGAAAGACAGGGGGGATACGAGCAGTACTTC
J gene: TRBJ2-7
V gene: TRBV4-1
D gene: TRBD1
clone size: .

CDR3 protein: CASSLLGGHEKLFF
CDR3 DNA: TGTGCCAGCAGCTTATTGGGGGGGCACGAAAAACTGTTTTTT
J gene: TRBJ1-4
V gene: TRBV7-2
D gene: .
clone size: .

CDR3 protein: CASSLTGLGYTDTQYF
CDR3 DNA: TGTGCCAGTAGCCTAACAGGGTTGGGCTACACAGATACGCAGTATTTT
J gene: TRBJ2-3
V gene: TRBV19
D gene: .
clone size: .

CDR3 protein: CASSLARTGELFF
CDR3 DNA: TGTGCCAGCAGTTTAGCCCGGACCGGGGAGCTGTTTTTT
J gene: TRBJ2-2
V gene: TRBV12-3/TRBV12-4
D gene: .
clone size: .

CDR3 protein: CASSQDGSGLAGNTIYF
CDR3 DNA: TGTGCCAGCAGCCAAGATGGATCAGGTTTAGCTGGAAACACCATATATTTT
J gene: TRBJ1-3
V gene: TRBV4-2
D gene: .
clone size: .

CDR3 protein: CAISPQTSGSYNEQFF
CDR3 DNA: TGTGCCATATCACCTCAGACTAGCGGCTCCTACAATGAGCAGTTCTTC
J gene: TRBJ2-1
V gene: TRBV10-3
D gene: TRBD2
clone size: .

CDR3 protein: CASSWGPIGTQFF
CDR3 DNA: TGTGCCAGCAGTTGGGGCCCCATTGGAACGCAGTTCTTC
J gene: TRBJ2-1
V gene: TRBV6-2/TRBV6-3
D gene: .
clone size: .

CDR3 protein: CASSPGIAGELFF
CDR3 DNA: TGTGCCAGCAGCCCAGGGATCGCCGGGGAGCTGTTTTTT
J gene: TRBJ2-2
V gene: TRBV14
D gene: .
clone size: .

CDR3 protein: CASSKAQFRLGDQPQHF
CDR3 DNA: TGTGCCAGCAGTAAGGCACAGTTCAGGTTAGGGGATCAGCCCCAGCATTTT
J gene: TRBJ1-5
V gene: TRBV2
D gene: .
clone size: once